In its sample, the clone carrying this T cell receptor beta chain was seen once. The antigen is unknown. Deletions cut 0 bases from V and 3 bases from J, with 7 bases between. CDR1 and CDR2 (germline): SGHNT, YYREEE (reference sequence). The CDR3 is 13 amino acids. This entry is derived from a study of Ad26.COV2.S vaccination and SARS-CoV-2 variants. The study, taken as a whole, reports: Post-vaccination breadth of spike-specific CD8+ and CD4+ T cell responses was reportedly substantial. Vaccine and placebo groups showed comparable non-spike TCR breadth.

Profiling relied on immunoSEQ multiplex PCR, and the TCRdb table lists in-frame clones only, not all of them. The table has around 380,000 clones, about 85% seen once. As to treatment: approximately 18 received Ad26.COV2.S at low or high dose, single or two shots; about 5 received placebo; per-sample allocation not given. Collection of samples fell on day 63 after the first vaccine or placebo injection. Donor was an adult aged 18-55 years in Boston. This clonotype was sampled from a person aged 18-60 years who received the Ad26.COV2.S COVID-19 vaccine or a placebo. The source was peripheral blood, collected in a trial of Ad26.COV2.S vaccine versus placebo. This rearrangement joins TRBV5-4 to TRBJ2-7; D may be TRBD1 (6 bases). The CDR3 reads CASSLGTDYEQYF. CDR3 coding DNA: TGTGCCAGCAGCTTGGGGACAGACTACGAGCAGTACTTC.